A single sample gave rise to the 6 T cell receptor beta chains below, sequenced in a study of blood T cell repertoires in COVID-19. TCRdb's copy holds only in-frame clones and misses some; the assay was immunoSEQ multiplex PCR. The table has about 170,000 clones, about 88% seen once. The material sequenced was peripheral blood. All receptors come from a woman older than 75 with COVID-19, enrolled during active disease.

A note on this clone: Other DNA sequences within the sample encode an identical CDR3. The V and J genes are TRBV19 and TRBJ2-5, with TRBD1 as a possible D gene (5 bases). There are 13 residues in the CDR3. Trimming pared 3 bases from V and 5 bases from J, leaving 10 bases between. Germline lookup yields CDR1 LNHDA and CDR2 SQIVND (reference sequence). The CDR3 here is CASSISPGETQYF. CDR3 DNA sequence: TGTGCCAGTAGTATTTCGCCAGGGGAGACCCAGTACTTC.

The gene calls are TRBV6-2 or TRBV6-3 and TRBJ2-5, with 8 bases that match TRBD1. Trimming at V came to 0 bases and at J to 4 bases, leaving 7 bases not matched to a gene. In germline, CDR1 is MNHEY, CDR2 SVGEGT. The CDR3 covers 16 residues. The CDR3 region has the DNA TGTGCCAGCAGTTACTCGCTCCAGGGGGCTCGAGAGACCCAGTACTTC. Translation gives CASSYSLQGARETQYF.

This chain links TRBV6-2 or TRBV6-3 with TRBJ2-1; D perhaps matches TRBD2 (5 bases). The V gene lost 4 bases and the J gene lost 14 bases, with 18 bases spanning the gap. The CDR3 extends over 13 amino acids. Germline CDR1 is MNHEY and CDR2 is SVGEGT. The CDR3 DNA reads as TGTGCCAGCAGTTTCACTGGAGGCGTGGAAGAGTTCTTC. Translation gives CASSFTGGVEEFF.

The chain employs TRBV19 and TRBJ1-2; tentative D call: TRBD1 (6 bases). CDR1 LNHDA and CDR2 SQIVND come from the germline V gene (reference sequence). This CDR3 region has 12 residues. Deletions cut 10 bases from V and 4 bases from J, with 13 bases between. CDR3 sequence reads: CATQQGIYGYTF. The CDR3 DNA reads TGTGCCACCCAACAGGGAATCTATGGCTACACCTTC.

This clone is a singleton in its sample. The CDR3 sequence: CASSQSLNTEAFF. For the CDR3, the DNA is TGCGCCAGCAGCCAGTCATTGAACACTGAAGCTTTCTTT. V gene TRBV4-3 combines with J gene TRBJ1-1, with D hard to call. Trimming left V 3 bases short and J 0 bases short, with 5 bases between. CDR3 length equals 13 residues. CDR1 LGHNA and CDR2 YSLEER come from the germline V gene.

The V and J genes are TRBV18 and TRBJ1-6; no clear D gene. V was cut by 1 base and J by 8 bases, with 6 bases left in between. Per the germline V gene, CDR1 is KGHSH and CDR2 is LQKENI. This CDR3 region has 13 residues. The CDR3 DNA sequence: TGTGCCAGCTCACCACAGAGCGATTCACCCCTCCACTTT. Amino acids: CASSPQSDSPLHF.